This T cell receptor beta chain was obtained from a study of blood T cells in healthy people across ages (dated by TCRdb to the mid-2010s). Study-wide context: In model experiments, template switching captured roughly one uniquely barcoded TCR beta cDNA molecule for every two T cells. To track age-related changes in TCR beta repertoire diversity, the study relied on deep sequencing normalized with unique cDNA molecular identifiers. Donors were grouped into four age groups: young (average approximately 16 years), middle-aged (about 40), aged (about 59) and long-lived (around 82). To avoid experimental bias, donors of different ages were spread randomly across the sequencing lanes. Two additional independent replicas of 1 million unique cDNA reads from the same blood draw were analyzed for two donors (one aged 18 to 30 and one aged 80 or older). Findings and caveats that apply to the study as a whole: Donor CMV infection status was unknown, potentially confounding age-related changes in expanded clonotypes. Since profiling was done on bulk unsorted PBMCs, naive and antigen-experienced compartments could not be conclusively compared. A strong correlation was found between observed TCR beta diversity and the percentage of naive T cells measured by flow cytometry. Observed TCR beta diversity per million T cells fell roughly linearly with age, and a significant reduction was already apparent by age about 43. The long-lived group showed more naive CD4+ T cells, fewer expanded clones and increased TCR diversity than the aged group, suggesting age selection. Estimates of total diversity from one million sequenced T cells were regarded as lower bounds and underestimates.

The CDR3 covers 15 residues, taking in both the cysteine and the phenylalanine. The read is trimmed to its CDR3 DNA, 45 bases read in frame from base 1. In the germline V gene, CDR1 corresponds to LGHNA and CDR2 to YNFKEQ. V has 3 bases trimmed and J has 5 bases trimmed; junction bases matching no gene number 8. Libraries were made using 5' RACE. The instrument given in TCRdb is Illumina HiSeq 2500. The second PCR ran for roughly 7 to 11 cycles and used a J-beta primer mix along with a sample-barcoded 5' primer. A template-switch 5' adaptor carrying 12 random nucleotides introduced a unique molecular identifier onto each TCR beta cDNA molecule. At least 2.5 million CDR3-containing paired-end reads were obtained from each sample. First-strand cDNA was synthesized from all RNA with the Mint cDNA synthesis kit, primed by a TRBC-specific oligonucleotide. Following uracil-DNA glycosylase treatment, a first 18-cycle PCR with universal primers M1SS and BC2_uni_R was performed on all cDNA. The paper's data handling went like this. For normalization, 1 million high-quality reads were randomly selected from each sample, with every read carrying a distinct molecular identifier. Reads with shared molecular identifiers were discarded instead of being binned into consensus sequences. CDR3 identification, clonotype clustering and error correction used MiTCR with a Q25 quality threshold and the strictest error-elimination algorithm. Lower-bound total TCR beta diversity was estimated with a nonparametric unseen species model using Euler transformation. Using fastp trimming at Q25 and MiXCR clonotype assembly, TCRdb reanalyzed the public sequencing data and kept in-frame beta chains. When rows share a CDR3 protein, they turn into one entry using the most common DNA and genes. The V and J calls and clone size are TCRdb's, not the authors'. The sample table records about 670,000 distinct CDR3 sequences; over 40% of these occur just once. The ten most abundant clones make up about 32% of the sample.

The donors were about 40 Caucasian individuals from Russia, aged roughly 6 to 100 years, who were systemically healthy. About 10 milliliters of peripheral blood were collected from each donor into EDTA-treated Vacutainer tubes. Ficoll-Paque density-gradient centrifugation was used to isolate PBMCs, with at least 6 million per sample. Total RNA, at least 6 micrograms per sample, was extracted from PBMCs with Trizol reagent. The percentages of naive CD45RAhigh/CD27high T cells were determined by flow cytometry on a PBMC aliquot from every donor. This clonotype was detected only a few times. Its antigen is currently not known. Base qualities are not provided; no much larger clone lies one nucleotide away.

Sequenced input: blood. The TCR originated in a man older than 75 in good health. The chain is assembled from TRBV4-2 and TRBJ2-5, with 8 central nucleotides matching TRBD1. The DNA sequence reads TGTGCCAGCAGCCAGGGCGTGGGACAGGCGGAGACCCAGTACTTC. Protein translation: CASSQGVGQAETQYF.